These T cell receptor beta chains were read from a single sample in a study of CXCR3-negative and CXCR3-positive naive CD8 T cells. TCRdb reprocessed the 5' RACE reads, with one entry per CDR3 protein and no DNA. The listing records 100,000 or so distinct CDR3 sequences. Material for sequencing was naive CXCR3+ CD8+ T cells from blood. All receptors come from a human donor in good health. Some clones in this sample may be carry-over from other donors' samples. Each CDR3 is given with its conserved first and last residue.

v_gene	j_gene	CDR3aa
TRBV13	TRBJ1-5	CASSLTGQPQHF
TRBV20-1	TRBJ2-1	CSATWTSGYNEQFF
TRBV30	TRBJ1-1	CAWSVVTASEAFF
TRBV6-5	TRBJ2-1	CASGVGSGVTLNEQFF
TRBV29-1	TRBJ2-7	CSVAGGGAFYEQYF
TRBV29-1	TRBJ2-1	CSVEDVDRGRYNEQFF
TRBV5-1	TRBJ1-2	CASSLESGQYGYTF
TRBV12-3/TRBV12-4	TRBJ2-7	CASSFGVAHEQYF
TRBV11-2	TRBJ2-7	CASSFEGVLQYF
TRBV5-6	TRBJ2-1	CASSWGLAGPLEEQFF
TRBV7-9	TRBJ2-4	CASSLDGENIQYF
TRBV12-3/TRBV12-4	TRBJ2-2	CASSLSVNTGELFF
TRBV29-1	TRBJ1-1	CSVESVNTEAFF
TRBV12-3/TRBV12-4	TRBJ1-2	CASSPDKGPRNYGYTF
TRBV7-9	TRBJ2-1	CASSSGQGADNEQFF
TRBV14	TRBJ2-1	CASSPGTSGRGSYNEQFF
TRBV10-1	TRBJ2-2	CASSVDSTNTGELFF
TRBV29-1	TRBJ2-3	CSVRDGTDTQYF
TRBV5-1	TRBJ2-7	CASSLEYMGGAASHEQYF
TRBV5-1	TRBJ1-1	CASSFGSWENTEAFF
TRBV7-9	TRBJ2-1	CASSLGRPVPKFF
TRBV27	TRBJ2-7	CASSLYEQGNEQYF
TRBV2	TRBJ2-1	CASTEGLGRISEQFF
TRBV7-9	TRBJ2-1	CASSFLTIEQFF
TRBV4-1	TRBJ2-5	CASSQVAGVGLGETQYF
TRBV28	TRBJ2-3	CASSLNPWNLAGDRLGTDTQYF
TRBV29-1	TRBJ2-3	CSADFRGQLSTDTQYF
TRBV12-3/TRBV12-4	TRBJ2-7	CASSLIPSRGNYEQYF
TRBV5-1	TRBJ2-5	CASSLEPGLDLSRETQYF
TRBV28	TRBJ2-1	CASSFGDGTYNEQFF
TRBV7-9	TRBJ1-2	CASSPSFVATYGYTF
TRBV19	TRBJ2-2	CASAWAFNTGELFF
TRBV12-3/TRBV12-4	TRBJ2-1	CASSFPSGAYNEQFF
TRBV6-5	TRBJ2-7	CASSYGLHSYEQYF
TRBV5-1	TRBJ2-5	CASSVTGQETQYF
TRBV6-5	TRBJ2-7	CASSYSRDTYEQYF
TRBV6-5	TRBJ2-1	CASSYSTATGATYNEQFF
TRBV12-3/TRBV12-4	TRBJ2-7	CASSPGSLSYEQYF
TRBV10-3	TRBJ2-2	CAIRFTNTGELFF
TRBV3-1	TRBJ2-7	CASSQEGLAGFYEQYF
TRBV27	TRBJ2-3	CASSIRQSGRDTQYF
TRBV15	TRBJ1-1	CATSREAQGGEAFF
TRBV12-3/TRBV12-4	TRBJ2-5	CASSLYAGGRLGETQYF
TRBV29-1	TRBJ2-7	CSARTESSYEQYF
TRBV7-9	TRBJ1-1	CASSETGGGTEAFF
TRBV7-2	TRBJ2-3	CASSQTGGAGDTQYF
TRBV29-1	TRBJ1-2	CSVEFRTNYGYTF
TRBV6-2/TRBV6-3	TRBJ2-5	CASSSTGSRWETQYF
TRBV7-2	TRBJ2-5	CASSPDIASGQETQYF
TRBV7-8	TRBJ2-3	CASRRFRGTDTQYF
TRBV7-3	TRBJ2-1	CASSPGLGVYNEQFF
TRBV7-9	TRBJ1-1	CASSFTVSPEAFF